The entry below describes one TCR beta chain. The germline gives CDR1 SGHRS, CDR2 YFSETQ. The CDR3 covers 15 residues. Assay: immunoSEQ multiplex PCR; the TCRdb copy retains only in-frame clones and omits some. The sample has roughly 250,000 clones; 60% to 75% are singletons. The data were taken from a study of cytotoxic CD8 clonotypes in ibrutinib-treated CLL. The sample here was PBMCs, taken after 24 months of ibrutinib treatment. The chain joins TRBV5-1 to TRBJ2-5; 11 positions agree with TRBD2. Matching the DNA end better, TRBJ2-7 makes the J call doubtful. This TCR was recovered from a human donor with chronic lymphocytic leukemia. DNA for the CDR3: TGCGCCAGCAGCCCGGAACTAGCGGGAGACTACGAGCAGTACTTC. This encodes CASSPELAGDYEQYF.